The next 31 T cell receptor beta chains were all read from a single sample in a study of control samples from healthy donors and cancer patients (dated by TCRdb to the early 2020s). Libraries were constructed by the immunoSEQ multiplex PCR assay. The source is immuneACCESS, and TCRdb retained only in-frame sequences with V and J called. Part of the clones is not carried over; for the studies checked, unresolved V genes explain less than half of this, and the remainder is unexplained. The sample data list 98,000 or so clones, and approximately 82% of these were observed just once. 2% of the sample goes to the ten largest clones. Sequencing was performed on blood. These receptors came from a man between 60 and 70 years old in good health.

The V call is TRBV28, the J call TRBJ2-1; 16 bases fit TRBD2. The V segment lost 6 bases and the J segment 7 bases; nucleotides outside the gene matches: 6. The CDR3 length is 16 residues. CDR1 and CDR2 (germline): MDHEN, SYDVKM. The CDR3 loop reads CASRSGTSGRGNEQFF. The CDR3 region has the DNA TGTGCCAGCAGATCCGGGACTAGCGGGAGGGGAAATGAGCAGTTCTTC.

The chain combines TRBV9 with TRBJ1-2; TRBD1 aligns across 7 bases. Germline V gene lookup returns CDR1 SGDLS and CDR2 YYNGEE. The CDR3 consists of 14 residues. The ends lost 0 bases at V and 5 bases at J; junction bases unmatched: 4. The chain's CDR3 is CASSVEGGVYGYTF. DNA of the CDR3: TGTGCCAGCAGCGTAGAAGGGGGCGTGTATGGCTACACCTTC.

The CDR3, as DNA: TGCGCCAGCAGCCCGGACAGAAACTTCTACGAGCAGTACTTC. This sequence encodes CASSPDRNFYEQYF. This chain links TRBV5-1 with TRBJ2-7; possibly TRBD1 for D (6 bases). The length of the CDR3 is 14 residues. Between the trimmed V and J ends, which lost 4 bases and 3 bases, there was a span of 14 bases. Germline assignment: CDR1 SGHRS and CDR2 YFSETQ.

Details on this clone: The same CDR3 can be traced to other DNA sequences in this sample. This chain connects TRBV2 to TRBJ1-1, with D perhaps TRBD1 (5 bases). Trimming stripped 4 bases from V and 5 bases from J, with 8 bases between. Germline CDR1 and CDR2: SNHLY and FYNNEI. The CDR3 contains 12 residues. The CDR3: CASSGGRTEAFF. DNA for the CDR3: TGTGCCAGCAGTGGGGGGAGGACTGAAGCTTTCTTT.

This rearrangement joins TRBV18 to TRBJ2-3; the match to TRBD1 covers 8 bases. Germline V CDR1 and CDR2: KGHSH, LQKENI. The CDR3 runs 15 residues. Trimming at V came to 1 base and at J to 2 bases, leaving 2 bases not matched to a gene. In DNA form, the CDR3 reads TGTGCCAGCTCACCACGGACAGGGCCCACAGATACGCAGTATTTT. This translates into CASSPRTGPTDTQYF.

The chain has TRBV5-5 and TRBJ2-2, with 7 bases identical to TRBD1. J gave up 4 bases and V 2 bases, and 2 bases lay outside the gene matches. The CDR3 sequence is 14 residues long. Germline CDR1 is SGHKS and CDR2 is YYEKEE (reference sequence). As DNA, the CDR3 is TGTGCCAGCAGCTTACACAGGGGCACCGGGGAGCTGTTTTTT. It yields the protein CASSLHRGTGELFF.

The chain has TRBV27 and TRBJ1-2; D call uncertain. V was cut by 2 bases and J by 0 bases, with 4 bases left in between. Germline V gene data show CDR1 as MNHEY and CDR2 as SMNVEV (reference sequence). This CDR3 region has 13 residues. CDR3 in amino acids: CASSLNTNYGYTF. Written as DNA, the CDR3 is TGTGCCAGCAGTTTAAATACTAACTATGGCTACACCTTC.

This chain connects TRBV10-3 to TRBJ2-1, with 8 positions matching TRBD2. V trimming: 7 bases; J trimming: 7 bases; junction bases outside the gene matches: 9. CDR3 size: 14 residues. From germline, CDR1 is ENHRY and CDR2 SYGVKD. The CDR3 DNA is TGTGCCATCACTGGAGGGACGGGGGGGAATGAGCAGTTCTTC. It codes for CAITGGTGGNEQFF.

J is TRBJ2-3 and V is TRBV18; D may be TRBD2 (6 bases). Germline V lookup: CDR1 KGHSH, CDR2 LQKENI. The CDR3 covers 13 residues. The V and J ends lost 6 bases and 3 bases respectively, with 10 bases between them. The CDR3 DNA sequence: TGTGCCAGCTCCCTGGGAGGTACAGATACGCAGTATTTT. Translated: CASSLGGTDTQYF.

V is TRBV24-1 and J is TRBJ2-2; D is uncertain. V was cut by 5 bases and J by 6 bases, with 6 bases left in between. This CDR3 region has 12 residues. Germline loops: CDR1 KGHDR, CDR2 SFDVKD. The CDR3 is CATSVPAGELFF. The CDR3 DNA reads TGTGCCACCAGTGTTCCCGCCGGGGAGCTGTTTTTT.

This clone has a handful of counts. The genes are TRBV11-2 and TRBJ1-1; a weak D match, TRBD1 (5 bases). Germline V gives CDR1 SGHAT, CDR2 FQNNGV. The CDR3 extends over 16 amino acids. V dropped 2 bases and J dropped 0 bases, with 13 bases sitting between them. The DNA for the CDR3 is TGTGCCAGCAGCTTACGCTTCGGGGACGTGAACACTGAAGCTTTCTTT. It codes for CASSLRFGDVNTEAFF.

The J gene is TRBJ1-1, the V gene TRBV5-1; no reliable D call. V lost 0 bases and J 7 bases, leaving 10 bases between the germline ends. The CDR3 consists of 13 residues. CDR1 SGHRS and CDR2 YFSETQ come from the germline V gene. In DNA form, the CDR3 reads TGCGCCAGCAGCTTGGACCCCAACGGTGAAGCTTTCTTT. This sequence encodes CASSLDPNGEAFF.

V usage is TRBV6-4 and J usage is TRBJ2-7, with D perhaps TRBD1 (5 bases). The germline V gene encodes CDR1 MRHNA and CDR2 SNTAGT. Trimming stripped 1 base from V and 5 bases from J, with 15 bases between. The CDR3 has 15 amino acids. The CDR3 sequence: CASSDCSRAKDEQYF. The CDR3 nucleotides are TGTGCCAGCAGTGACTGTTCCAGGGCAAAGGACGAGCAGTACTTC.

This clone was detected once. The V call is TRBV7-2, the J call TRBJ2-1; 7 nucleotides align to TRBD1. J gave up 8 bases and V 5 bases, and 9 bases lay outside the gene matches. This CDR3 is 14 amino acids long. CDR1 SGHTA and CDR2 FQGNSA come from the germline V gene. CDR3 bases: TGTGCCAGCAGCCTCCGACAGGGTAGGGATGAGCAGTTCTTC. Residues: CASSLRQGRDEQFF.

The J gene is TRBJ2-4, the V gene TRBV7-9, with TRBD1 identical over 7 bases. Germline CDR1 is SEHNR and CDR2 is FQNEAQ (reference sequence). This CDR3 spans 17 amino acids. The V segment lost 1 base and the J segment 0 bases; nucleotides outside the gene matches: 6. The CDR3 DNA follows: TGTGCCAGCAGCTTAGACAGGGGCGGCCTAGCCAAAAACATTCAGTACTTC. Its protein product is CASSLDRGGLAKNIQYF.

CDR3: CASTQTASGHIETQYF. The CDR3 nucleotides are TGTGCCAGCACCCAAACCGCCTCGGGACACATAGAGACCCAGTACTTC. The V gene is TRBV27, the J gene TRBJ2-5, with D maybe TRBD1 (6 bases). Trimming cost V 7 bases and J 4 bases, with 22 bases left between them. Per germline, CDR1 MNHEY and CDR2 SMNVEV (reference sequence). The CDR3 covers 16 residues.

CDR3 sequence (DNA): TGTGCCAGCAGCCAATATAGCGGTGGCACCGGGGAGCTGTTTTTT. Residues: CASSQYSGGTGELFF. The chain has TRBV3-1 (or the pseudogene TRBV3-2) and TRBJ2-2, with a tentative D call TRBD2 (6 bases). CDR1 is LGHDT and CDR2 is YNNKEL in the germline V gene (reference sequence). V dropped 2 bases and J dropped 4 bases, with 11 bases sitting between them. The CDR3 extends over 15 amino acids.

V gene TRBV27 combines with J gene TRBJ1-3, with a weak D call TRBD1 (5 bases). Germline loops: CDR1 MNHEY, CDR2 SMNVEV (reference sequence). Trimming removed 4 bases at V and 3 bases at J, with 10 bases between. The CDR3 length is 14 residues. DNA of the CDR3: TGTGCCAGCAGTTACGCAGGGAATGGAAACACCATATATTTT. This sequence encodes CASSYAGNGNTIYF.

This sequence joins TRBV13 and TRBJ1-3; perhaps TRBD1 as D (6 bases). V lost 4 bases and J lost 3, with 19 bases in between. The V gene's germline CDR1 is PRHDT and CDR2 FYEKMQ (reference sequence). This CDR3 has 17 residues. The CDR3 is CASSSSLTGNYGNTIYF. Here the CDR3 DNA reads TGTGCCAGCAGCTCCTCCCTAACAGGGAATTATGGAAACACCATATATTTT.

This chain connects TRBV5-1 to TRBJ1-1; 11 positions match TRBD1. Germline V gene data show CDR1 as SGHRS and CDR2 as YFSETQ. Trimming at V came to 3 bases and at J to 3 bases, leaving 4 bases not matched to a gene. The CDR3 consists of 15 residues. CDR3 nucleotide sequence: TGCGCCAGCAGCTCTGGACAGGGGGCCTACACTGAAGCTTTCTTT. This encodes CASSSGQGAYTEAFF.

CDR3 loop: CATSPGSGANVLTF. CDR3 in DNA: TGTGCCACCAGTCCGGGCTCTGGGGCCAACGTCCTGACTTTC. J is TRBJ2-6 and V is TRBV24-1, with unresolved D. Germline CDR1 KGHDR, CDR2 SFDVKD. The CDR3 has 14 amino acids. V dropped 6 bases and J dropped 0 bases, with 5 bases sitting between them.

V and J are TRBV6-5 and TRBJ1-5; a weak D match, TRBD1 (6 bases). Germline CDR1 reads MNHEY; CDR2 reads SVGAGI. V was clipped by 6 bases and J by 4 bases, with 10 bases between them. The CDR3 has 13 amino acids. The CDR3 spells CASRITGNQPQHF. CDR3 coding DNA: TGTGCCAGCAGGATAACAGGGAATCAGCCCCAGCATTTT.

The genes are TRBV11-2 and TRBJ2-7; D is uncertain. This CDR3 is 12 amino acids long. Germline lookup yields CDR1 SGHAT and CDR2 FQNNGV. The germline V and J ends were trimmed by 4 bases and 1 base, with 5 bases remaining between them. The CDR3 DNA sequence: TGTGCCAGCAGCTCACCTTCCTACGAGCAGTACTTC. Protein: CASSSPSYEQYF.

The genes are TRBV7-9 and TRBJ2-5; TRBD2 matches 7 bases. The V and J ends lost 4 bases and 1 base, in that order; junction bases with no gene match: 6. CDR3 length equals 15 residues. Germline CDR1 is SEHNR and CDR2 is FQNEAQ (reference sequence). CDR3 loop: CASSSPAGLQETQYF. The CDR3 nucleotides read TGTGCCAGCAGCTCCCCAGCGGGACTCCAAGAGACCCAGTACTTC.

This clone was recorded once. This chain joins TRBV5-1 and TRBJ2-3, with 9 positions matching TRBD2. This CDR3 comprises 17 residues. J gave up 1 base and V 4 bases, and 10 bases lay outside the gene matches. Germline values: CDR1 SGHRS, CDR2 YFSETQ. CDR3 sequence: CASSRRGSGSGTDTQYF. DNA for the CDR3: TGCGCCAGCAGCCGGCGGGGTAGCGGGAGTGGCACAGATACGCAGTATTTT.

V gene TRBV24-1 combines with J gene TRBJ2-3, with 9 nucleotides matching TRBD1. The ends lost 4 bases at V and 0 bases at J; junction bases unmatched: 13. The CDR3 has 19 residues. CDR1 KGHDR and CDR2 SFDVKD come from the germline V gene. CDR3 sequence reads: CATSDAGTGPSSSTDTQYF. CDR3 DNA: TGTGCCACCAGTGACGCCGGGACAGGGCCCTCTAGTAGCACAGATACGCAGTATTTT.

The V and J genes are TRBV5-1 and TRBJ1-2; 8 bases are a match to TRBD1. Germline CDR1 SGHRS, CDR2 YFSETQ. V shed 3 bases and J 8 bases; nucleotides not matched to a gene: 6. The CDR3 has 13 residues. CDR3 coding DNA: TGCGCCAGCAGCTGGACAGGGCGTGAGGGCTACACCTTC. This codes for CASSWTGREGYTF.

This sequence joins TRBV5-1 and TRBJ2-3; 14 bases align to TRBD2. J lost 8 bases, V lost 0 bases, and 5 bases had no gene match. The germline V gene has CDR1 SGHRS and CDR2 YFSETQ. The CDR3 extends over 16 amino acids. CDR3 in amino acids: CASSLAQGTSGGTQYF. The CDR3 DNA sequence: TGCGCCAGCAGCTTGGCACAGGGGACTAGCGGGGGTACGCAGTATTTT.

V is TRBV3-1 (or the pseudogene TRBV3-2) and J is TRBJ2-3; no firm D call. The CDR3 is made up of 20 amino acids. Trimming left V 1 base short and J 0 bases short, with 23 bases between. Per the germline V gene, CDR1 is LGHDT and CDR2 is YNNKEL (reference sequence). The CDR3 reads CASSQAIPLKGPPSTDTQYF. DNA of the CDR3: TGTGCCAGCAGCCAAGCTATCCCCTTAAAAGGTCCCCCTAGCACAGATACGCAGTATTTT.

The DNA for the CDR3 is TGTGCCAGCAGCTCCGGGACTGGCTACGAGCAGTACTTC. Translated, it gives CASSSGTGYEQYF. V is TRBV7-2 and J is TRBJ2-7; a weak D match, TRBD2 (6 bases). The CDR3 is 13 amino acids. V lost 4 bases and J lost 3, with 10 bases in between. Germline assignment: CDR1 SGHTA and CDR2 FQGNSA. Complete variable domain (other parts from reference TRBV7-2 and TRBJ2-7): GAGVSQSPSNKVTEKGKDVELRCDPISGHTALYWYRQSLGQGLEFLIYFQGNSAPDKSGLPSDRFSAERTGGSVSTLTIQRTQQEDSAVYLCASSSGTGYEQYFGPGTRLTVT.

Here the CDR3 reads CASTWKSYGYTF. CDR3 nucleotides: TGTGCCAGTACTTGGAAGTCCTATGGCTACACCTTC. This rearrangement joins TRBV19 to TRBJ1-2; D ambiguous. CDR1 is LNHDA, CDR2 SQIVND, per germline (reference sequence). V was shortened by 7 bases and J by 4 bases, with 10 bases between the two germline ends. This CDR3 spans 12 amino acids.